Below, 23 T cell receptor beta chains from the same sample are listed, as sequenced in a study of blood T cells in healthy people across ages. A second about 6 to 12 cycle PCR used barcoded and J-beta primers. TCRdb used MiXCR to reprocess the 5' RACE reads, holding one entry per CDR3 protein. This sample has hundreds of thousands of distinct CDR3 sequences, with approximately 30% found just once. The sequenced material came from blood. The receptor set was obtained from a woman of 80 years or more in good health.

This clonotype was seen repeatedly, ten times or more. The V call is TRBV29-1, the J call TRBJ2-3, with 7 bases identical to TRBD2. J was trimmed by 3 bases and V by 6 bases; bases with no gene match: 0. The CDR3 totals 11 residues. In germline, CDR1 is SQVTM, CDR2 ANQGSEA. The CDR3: CSVGGTDTQYF. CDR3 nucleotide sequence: TGCAGCGTGGGGGGGACAGATACGCAGTATTTT.

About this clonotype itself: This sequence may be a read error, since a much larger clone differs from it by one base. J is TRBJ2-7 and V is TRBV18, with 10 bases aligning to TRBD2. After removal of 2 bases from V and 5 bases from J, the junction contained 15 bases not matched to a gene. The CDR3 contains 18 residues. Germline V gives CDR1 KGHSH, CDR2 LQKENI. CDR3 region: CASSPSRLAGVPSHEQYF. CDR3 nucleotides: TGTGCCAGCTCACCATCCCGGCTAGCGGGGGTTCCTTCCCACGAGCAGTACTTC.

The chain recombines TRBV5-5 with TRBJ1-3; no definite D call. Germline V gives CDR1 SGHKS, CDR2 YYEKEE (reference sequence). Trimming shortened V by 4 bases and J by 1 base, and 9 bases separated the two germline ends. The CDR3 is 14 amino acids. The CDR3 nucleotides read TGTGCCAGCAGCCGAGAGGGTTCTGGAAACACCATATATTTT. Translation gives CASSREGSGNTIYF.

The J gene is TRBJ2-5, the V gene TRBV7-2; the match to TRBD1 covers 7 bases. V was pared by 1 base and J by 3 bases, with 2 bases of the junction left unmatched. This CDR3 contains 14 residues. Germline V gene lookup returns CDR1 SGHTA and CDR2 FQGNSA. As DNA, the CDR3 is TGTGCCAGCAGCTTAGGGGACAGAAAAGAGACCCAGTACTTC. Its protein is CASSLGDRKETQYF.

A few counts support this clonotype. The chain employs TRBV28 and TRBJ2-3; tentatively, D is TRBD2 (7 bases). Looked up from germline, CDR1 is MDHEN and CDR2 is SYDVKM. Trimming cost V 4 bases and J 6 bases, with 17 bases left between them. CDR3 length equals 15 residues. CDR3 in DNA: TGTGCCAGCAGTTCCCCTCGGGGGGCCAGGGATACGCAGTATTTT. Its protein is CASSSPRGARDTQYF.

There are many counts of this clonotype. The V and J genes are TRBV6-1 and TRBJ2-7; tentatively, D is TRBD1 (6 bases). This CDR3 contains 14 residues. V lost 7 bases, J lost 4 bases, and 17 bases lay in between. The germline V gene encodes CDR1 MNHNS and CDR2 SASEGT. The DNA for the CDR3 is TGTGCCAGCAATTCCCAGTCCAGGGGATACGAGCAGTACTTC. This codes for CASNSQSRGYEQYF.

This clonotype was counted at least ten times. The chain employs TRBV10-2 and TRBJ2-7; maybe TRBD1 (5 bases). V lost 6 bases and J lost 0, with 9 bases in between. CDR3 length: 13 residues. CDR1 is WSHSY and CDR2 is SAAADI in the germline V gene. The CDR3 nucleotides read TGCGCCAGCAGGCGACAGTCCTCCTACGAGCAGTACTTC. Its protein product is CASRRQSSYEQYF.

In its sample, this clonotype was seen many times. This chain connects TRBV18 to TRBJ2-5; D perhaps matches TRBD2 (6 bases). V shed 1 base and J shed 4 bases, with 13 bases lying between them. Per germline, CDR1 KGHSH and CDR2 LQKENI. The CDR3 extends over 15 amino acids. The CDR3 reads CASSPRRDWRETQYF. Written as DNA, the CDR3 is TGTGCCAGCTCACCACGGAGGGATTGGAGAGAGACCCAGTACTTC.

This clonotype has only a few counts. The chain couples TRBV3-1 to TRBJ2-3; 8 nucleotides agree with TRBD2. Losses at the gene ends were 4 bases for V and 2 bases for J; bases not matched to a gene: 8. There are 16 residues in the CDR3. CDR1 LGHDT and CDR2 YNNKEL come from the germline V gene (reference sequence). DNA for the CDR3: TGTGCCAGCAGCCTTAGTGTAGCGGGGACCACAGATACGCAGTATTTT. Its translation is CASSLSVAGTTDTQYF.

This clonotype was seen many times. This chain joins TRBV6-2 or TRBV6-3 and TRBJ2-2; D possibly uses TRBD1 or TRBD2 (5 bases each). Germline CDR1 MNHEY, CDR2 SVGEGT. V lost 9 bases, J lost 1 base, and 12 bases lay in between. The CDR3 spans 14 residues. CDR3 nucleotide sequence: TGTGCCAGTAGGGACCTACTGAACACCGGGGAGCTGTTTTTT. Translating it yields CASRDLLNTGELFF.

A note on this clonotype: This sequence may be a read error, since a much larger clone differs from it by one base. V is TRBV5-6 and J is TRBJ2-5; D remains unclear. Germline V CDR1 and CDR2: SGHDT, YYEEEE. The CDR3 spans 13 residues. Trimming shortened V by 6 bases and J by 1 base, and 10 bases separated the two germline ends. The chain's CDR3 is CASNQRIQETQYF. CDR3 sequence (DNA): TGTGCCAGCAATCAGAGGATCCAAGAGACCCAGTACTTC.

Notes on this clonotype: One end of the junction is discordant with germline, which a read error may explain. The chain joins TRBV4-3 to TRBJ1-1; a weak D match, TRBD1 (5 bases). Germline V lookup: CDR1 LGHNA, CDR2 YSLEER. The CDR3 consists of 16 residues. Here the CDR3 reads CGSSHEGMIGGTEAFF. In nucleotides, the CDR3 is TGCGGCAGCAGCCACGAGGGGATGATCGGGGGAACTGAAGCTTTCTTT.

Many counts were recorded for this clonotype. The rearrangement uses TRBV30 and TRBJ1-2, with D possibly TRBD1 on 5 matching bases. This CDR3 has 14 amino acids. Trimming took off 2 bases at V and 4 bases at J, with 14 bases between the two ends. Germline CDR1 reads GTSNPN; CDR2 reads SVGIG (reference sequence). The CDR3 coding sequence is TGTGCCTGGAGTCCGGGGGGTCGAGGCTATGGCTACACCTTC. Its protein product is CAWSPGGRGYGYTF.

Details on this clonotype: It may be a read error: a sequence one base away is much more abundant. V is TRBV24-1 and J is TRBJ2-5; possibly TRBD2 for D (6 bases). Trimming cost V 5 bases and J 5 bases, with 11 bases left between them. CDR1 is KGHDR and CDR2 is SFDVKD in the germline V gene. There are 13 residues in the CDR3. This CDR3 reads CATSGRGRETQYF. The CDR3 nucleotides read TGTGCCACCAGTGGGCGGGGCCGTGAGACCCAGTACTTC.

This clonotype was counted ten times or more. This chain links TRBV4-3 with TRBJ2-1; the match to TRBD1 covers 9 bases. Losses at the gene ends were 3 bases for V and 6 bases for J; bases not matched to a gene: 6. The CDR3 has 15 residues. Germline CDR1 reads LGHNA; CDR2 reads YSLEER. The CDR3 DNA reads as TGCGCCAGCAGCCAGGGACAGGGATTTTCCAATGAGCAGTTCTTC. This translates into CASSQGQGFSNEQFF.

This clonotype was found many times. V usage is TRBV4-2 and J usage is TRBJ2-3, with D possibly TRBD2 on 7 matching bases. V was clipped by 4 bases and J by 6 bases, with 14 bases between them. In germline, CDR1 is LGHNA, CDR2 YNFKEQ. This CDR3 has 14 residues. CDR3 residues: CASSRGGGEDTQYF. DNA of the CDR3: TGTGCCAGCAGCCGAGGGGGGGGCGAGGATACGCAGTATTTT.

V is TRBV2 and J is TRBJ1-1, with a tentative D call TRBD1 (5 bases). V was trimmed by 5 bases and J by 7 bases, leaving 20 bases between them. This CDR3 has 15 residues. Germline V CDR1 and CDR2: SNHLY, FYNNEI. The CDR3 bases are TGTGCCAGCAGTAAACGGGGGATCGACTGGGGTGAAGCTTTCTTT. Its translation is CASSKRGIDWGEAFF.

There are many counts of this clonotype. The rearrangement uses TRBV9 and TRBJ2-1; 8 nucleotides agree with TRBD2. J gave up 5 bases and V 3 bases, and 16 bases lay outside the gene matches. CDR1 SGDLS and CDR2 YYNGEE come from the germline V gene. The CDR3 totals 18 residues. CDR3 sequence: CASSAPRSGGPKDNEQFF. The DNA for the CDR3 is TGTGCCAGCAGCGCGCCCCGGTCGGGGGGGCCCAAGGACAATGAGCAGTTCTTC. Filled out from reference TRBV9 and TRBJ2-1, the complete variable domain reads DSGVTQTPKHLITATGQRVTLRCSPRSGDLSVYWYQQSLDQGLQFLIQYYNGEERAKGNILERFSAQQFPDLHSELNLSSLELGDSALYFCASSAPRSGGPKDNEQFFGPGTRLTVL.

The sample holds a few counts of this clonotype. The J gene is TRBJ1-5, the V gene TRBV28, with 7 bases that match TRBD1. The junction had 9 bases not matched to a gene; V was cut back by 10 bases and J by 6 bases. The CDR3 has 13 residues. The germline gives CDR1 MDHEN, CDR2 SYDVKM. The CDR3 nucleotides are TGTGCCACCTTCATCCAGGGGGGTCAGCCCCAGCATTTT. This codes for CATFIQGGQPQHF.

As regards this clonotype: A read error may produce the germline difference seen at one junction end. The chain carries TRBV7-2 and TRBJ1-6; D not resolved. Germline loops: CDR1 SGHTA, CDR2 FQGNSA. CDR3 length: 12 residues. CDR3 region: CACSFDTLPLHF. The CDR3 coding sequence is TGTGCCTGCAGCTTTGACACTCTCCCCCTCCACTTT. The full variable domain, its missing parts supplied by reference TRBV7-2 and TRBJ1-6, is GAGVSQSPSNKVTEKGKDVELRCDPISGHTALYWYRQSLGQGLEFLIYFQGNSAPDKSGLPSDRFSAERTGGSVSTLTIQRTQQEDSAVYLCACSFDTLPLHFGNGTRLTVT.

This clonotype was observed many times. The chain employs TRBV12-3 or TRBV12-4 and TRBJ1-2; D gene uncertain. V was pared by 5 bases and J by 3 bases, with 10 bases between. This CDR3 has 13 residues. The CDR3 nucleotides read TGTGCCAGCAGTCCCACGGGATACTATGGCTACACCTTC. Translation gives CASSPTGYYGYTF.

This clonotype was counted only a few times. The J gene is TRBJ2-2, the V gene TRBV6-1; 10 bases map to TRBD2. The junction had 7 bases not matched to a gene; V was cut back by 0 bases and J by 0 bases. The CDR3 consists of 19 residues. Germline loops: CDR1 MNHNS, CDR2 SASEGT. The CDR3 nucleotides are TGTGCCAGCAGTGAAGCGCTTCCTAGCGGGGGAACGAACACCGGGGAGCTGTTTTTT. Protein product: CASSEALPSGGTNTGELFF.

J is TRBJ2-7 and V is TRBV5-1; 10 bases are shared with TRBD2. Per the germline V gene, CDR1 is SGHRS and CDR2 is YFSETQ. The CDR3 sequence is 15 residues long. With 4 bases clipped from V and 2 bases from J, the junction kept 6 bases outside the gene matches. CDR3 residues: CASSLSGGETYEQYF. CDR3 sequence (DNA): TGCGCCAGCAGCCTCAGCGGGGGGGAAACCTACGAGCAGTACTTC.